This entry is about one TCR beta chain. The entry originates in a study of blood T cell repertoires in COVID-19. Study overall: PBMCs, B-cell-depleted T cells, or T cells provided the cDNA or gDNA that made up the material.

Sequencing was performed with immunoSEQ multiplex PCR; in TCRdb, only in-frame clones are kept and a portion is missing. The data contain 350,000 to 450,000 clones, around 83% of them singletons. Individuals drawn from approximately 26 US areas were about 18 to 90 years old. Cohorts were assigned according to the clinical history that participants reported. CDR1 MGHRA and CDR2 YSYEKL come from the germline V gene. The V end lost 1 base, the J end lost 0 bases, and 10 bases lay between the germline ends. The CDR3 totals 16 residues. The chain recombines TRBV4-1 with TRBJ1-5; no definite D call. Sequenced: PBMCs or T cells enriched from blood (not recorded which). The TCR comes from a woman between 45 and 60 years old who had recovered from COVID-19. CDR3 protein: CASSQVGENSNQPQHF. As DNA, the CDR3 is TGCGCCAGCAGCCAAGTGGGAGAGAATAGCAATCAGCCCCAGCATTTT.